The TCR beta chain under discussion was sequenced for a study of cytomegalovirus exposure and HLA in healthy donors. Study as a whole: In a previous analysis, 110 million or so unique TCR beta sequences were found from 150 million to 200 million T cells. Regarding the study as a whole: The authors later found TCR association rates varying by HLA locus, with DRB1 most and HLA-C fewest.

Vbeta (60) and Jbeta (13) primers were used in the PCR. TCRdb's copy holds only in-frame clones and misses some; the assay was immunoSEQ multiplex PCR. The repertoire holds 100,000 or so clones, with 60% to 75% as singletons. CDR3 length: 15 amino acids. Trimming cost V 0 bases and J 8 bases, with 13 bases left between them. The germline CDR1 and CDR2 sequences are LNHNV and YYDKDF (reference sequence). The donors comprised healthy bone marrow donors. As for this clone: Its matching antigen is unknown.

The chain couples TRBV15 to TRBJ1-4, with a possible D match to TRBD1 (5 bases). What was sequenced was PBMCs. The receptor comes from a woman aged 40 to 55 in good health and CMV-seronegative. The CDR3: CATSRDFGGEEKLFF. As DNA, the CDR3 is TGTGCCACCAGCAGAGATTTTGGGGGGGAAGAAAAACTGTTTTTT. The full variable domain, rest sourced from reference TRBV15 and TRBJ1-4, is DAMVIQNPRYQVTQFGKPVTLSCSQTLNHNVMYWYQQKSSQAPKLLFHYYDKDFNNEADTPDNFQSRRPNTSFCFLDIRSPGLGDTAMYLCATSRDFGGEEKLFFGSGTQLSVL.